This entry describes one TCR beta chain. These data come from a study of blood T cell repertoires in COVID-19. Study in general: Donors in the United States, Italy and Spain gave samples during acute or convalescent COVID-19. In each case, the material was cDNA or gDNA derived from T cells, B-cell-depleted T cells, or PBMCs.

In the original workflow: Amplified reference gene primers provided the basis for estimating nucleated cell counts. Here immunoSEQ multiplex PCR was the method, and the copy in TCRdb shows in-frame clones only, minus some. From that table come the V and J calls and clone size; the DNA was used to work out D and trimming. The sample shows about 230,000 clones, roughly 84% of them seen only once. Germline V gene data show CDR1 as MNHEY and CDR2 as SMNVEV (reference sequence). The CDR3 length is 16 residues. V lost 6 bases and J 2 bases, leaving 19 bases between the germline ends. Sequenced sample: peripheral blood. The chain couples TRBV27 to TRBJ1-1; no firm D call. The clonotype comes from a man aged 35-49 years with acute or convalescent COVID-19. The CDR3 region is CASSPPGSRVNTEAFF. The CDR3 DNA is TGTGCCAGCAGCCCCCCGGGCTCGAGGGTTAACACTGAAGCTTTCTTT.